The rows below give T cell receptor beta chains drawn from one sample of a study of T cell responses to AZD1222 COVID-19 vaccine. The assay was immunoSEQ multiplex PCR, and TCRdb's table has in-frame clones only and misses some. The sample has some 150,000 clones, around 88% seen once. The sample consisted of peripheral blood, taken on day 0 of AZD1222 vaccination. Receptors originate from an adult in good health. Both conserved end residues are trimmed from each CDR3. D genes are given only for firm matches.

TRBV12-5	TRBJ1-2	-	ASGPDPGYT
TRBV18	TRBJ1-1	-	ASLYDYMNTEAF
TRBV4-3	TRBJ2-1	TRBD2	ASSQGGPGGFNNEQF
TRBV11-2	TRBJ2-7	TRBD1	ASSLKRGIPGQGTDEQY
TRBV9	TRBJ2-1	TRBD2	ASSASGTTVNEQF
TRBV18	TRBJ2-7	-	ASSLRGSYEQY
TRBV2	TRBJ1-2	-	ASLTNEGYT
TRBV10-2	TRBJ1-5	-	ASRGGGNQPQH
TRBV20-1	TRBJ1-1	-	SAPGNTEAF
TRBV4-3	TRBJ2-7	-	ASSQDYADVYEQY
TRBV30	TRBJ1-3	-	AWRTVPSGNTIY
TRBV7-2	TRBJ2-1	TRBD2	ASSLSGGTYNEQF